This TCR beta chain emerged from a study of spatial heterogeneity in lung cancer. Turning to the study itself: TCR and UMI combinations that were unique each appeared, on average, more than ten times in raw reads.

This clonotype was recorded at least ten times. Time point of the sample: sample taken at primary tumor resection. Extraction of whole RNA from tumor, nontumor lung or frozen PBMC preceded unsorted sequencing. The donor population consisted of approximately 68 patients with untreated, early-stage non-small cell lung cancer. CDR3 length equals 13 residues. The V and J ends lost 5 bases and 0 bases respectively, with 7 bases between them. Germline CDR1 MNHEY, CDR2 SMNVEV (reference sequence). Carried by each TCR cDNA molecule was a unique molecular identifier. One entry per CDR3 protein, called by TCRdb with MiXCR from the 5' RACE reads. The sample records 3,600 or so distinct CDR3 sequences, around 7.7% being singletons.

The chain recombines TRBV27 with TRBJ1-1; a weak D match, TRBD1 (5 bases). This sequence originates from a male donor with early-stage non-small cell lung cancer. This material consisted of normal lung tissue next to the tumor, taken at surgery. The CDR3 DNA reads TGTGCCAGCAGTGAGGGGATGAACACTGAAGCTTTCTTT. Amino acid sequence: CASSEGMNTEAFF.